This TCR beta chain was captured by sequencing in a study of PD-1 blockade in classical Hodgkin lymphoma (dated by TCRdb to the early 2020s). Regarding the complete study: The study used TCR beta sequencing and CyTOF to define a peripheral blood immune signature of response to PD-1 blockade in classical Hodgkin lymphoma. Results the study describes overall, beyond this receptor: Baseline TCR diversity was reported to be lower in newly diagnosed patients than in healthy donors and to be lower still in relapsed/refractory patients. The study was limited to a single clinical trial cohort, and causes of repertoire differences, possibly disease activity or prior therapy, remained undefined.

The Qiagen DNeasy kit was used to extract genomic DNA from unsorted PBMCs and from the negatively selected CD4+ and CD8+ fractions. TCR beta CDR3 regions were subjected to amplification by immunoSEQ multiplex PCR with primers that anneal to V and J segments. A synthetic immune receptor repertoire was used to minimize amplification bias, and remaining bias was computationally removed after sequencing. The original pipeline was this. Custom Python scripts were used to quantify repertoire diversity as the Shannon entropy index. Unsorted, CD4+ and CD8+ repertoires were examined separately, except in combined analyses, for which CD4+ and CD8+ sequences were merged in silico. TCRdb carries this immuneACCESS record with in-frame sequences only. Its versions omit some clonotypes, under half of them owing to an unresolved V gene in the studies checked, with the rest unexplained. For V, J and clone size, that table is used; D and trimming come from the DNA. The sample contains more than 15,000 clones, roughly 90% of them found a single time. The ten largest clones represent 0.45% to 0.6% of the sample.

This specimen's time point label, per the study, means: newly diagnosed, previously untreated cHL patient sample. A Miltenyi CD4+ T cell isolation kit was used for magnetic negative selection to purify CD4+ T cells from thawed PBMCs. PBMCs from patients with newly diagnosed, previously untreated classical Hodgkin lymphoma were sequenced as a comparison group for the relapsed/refractory trial patients. Peripheral blood was collected in 8 mL Vacutainer Cell Preparation Tubes, from which PBMCs were isolated by centrifugation and then cryopreserved. Purified CD4+ and CD8+ fractions were prepared only for cases with an additional available PBMC sample. On LS columns in a quadroMACS separator, the magnetically labelled cells were depleted, and the flow-through was collected as the purified fraction. About this clone: Its antigen is currently not known. Base qualities are not recorded, but no much larger clone differs from it by a single base.

CDR1 and CDR2 were assigned from the germline V gene as KGHSH and LQKENI. V sheds 4 bases and J sheds 11 bases, leaving 14 bases between their ends. The CDR3 starts with the cysteine, ends with the phenylalanine, and has 12 residues. Only the CDR3 DNA is retained, 36 bases long and in frame from the first base. Recombination connected TRBV18 to TRBJ1-1, with TRBD1 perhaps the D gene, on 6 matching bases. This clonotype originated in a human donor with classical Hodgkin lymphoma. Sequencing was done on a sample of CD4+ T cells from blood. The CDR3 region reads CASSLTGSGAFF. The bases are TGTGCCAGCTCACTTACAGGGTCAGGGGCTTTCTTT. The CDR3, completed at both ends by the reference TRBV18 and TRBJ1-1 genes, gives the full variable domain NAGVMQNPRHLVRRRGQEARLRCSPMKGHSHVYWYRQLPEEGLKFMVYLQKENIIDESGMPKERFSAEFPKEGPSILRIQQVVRGDSAAYFCASSLTGSGAFFGQGTRLTVV.